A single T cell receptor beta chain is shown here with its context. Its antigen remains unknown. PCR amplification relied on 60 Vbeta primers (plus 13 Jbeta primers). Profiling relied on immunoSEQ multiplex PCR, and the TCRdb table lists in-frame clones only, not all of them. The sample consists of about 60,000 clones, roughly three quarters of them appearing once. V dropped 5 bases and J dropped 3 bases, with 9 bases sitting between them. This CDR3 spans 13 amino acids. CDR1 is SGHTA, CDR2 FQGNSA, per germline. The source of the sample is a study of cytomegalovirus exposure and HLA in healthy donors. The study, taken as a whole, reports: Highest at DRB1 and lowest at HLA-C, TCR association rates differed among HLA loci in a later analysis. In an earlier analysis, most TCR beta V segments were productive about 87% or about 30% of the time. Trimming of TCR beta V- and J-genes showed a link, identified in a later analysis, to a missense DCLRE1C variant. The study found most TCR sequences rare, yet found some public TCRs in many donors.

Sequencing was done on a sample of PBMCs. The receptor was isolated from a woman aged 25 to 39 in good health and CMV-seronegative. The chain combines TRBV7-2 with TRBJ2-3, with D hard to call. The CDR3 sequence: CASSREKTDTQYF. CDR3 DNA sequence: TGTGCCAGCAGCCGTGAGAAAACAGATACGCAGTATTTT.